The T cell receptor (beta chain) described here comes from a study of T cells after yellow fever vaccination. Findings of the study overall: Post-booster repertoires again held most primary-vaccination clones (about 96% CD4, around 90% CD8).

This CDR3 is built from 14 residues. The J segment lost 6 bases and the V segment lost 5 bases, leaving 7 bases of the junction unmatched. This clonotype came up many times. Its antigen is still unknown. TCRdb called the 5' RACE reads again in MiXCR, with one record for every CDR3 protein. Among hundreds of thousands of distinct CDR3 sequences listed, around an eighth were seen once. The clonotype comes from a man aged 25 to 40 who received the YFV17D yellow fever vaccine. The rearrangement uses TRBV12-3 or TRBV12-4 and TRBJ2-4; 7 positions agree with TRBD2. The specimen comprised PBMCs, sampled on the day of the yellow fever booster vaccination. The CDR3 nucleotides are TGTGCCAGCAGTCCGCGGGAGTTCGGAAACATTCAGTACTTC. Its translation is CASSPREFGNIQYF.